The T cell receptor (beta chain) described here comes from a study of OX40 agonist ivuxolimab in advanced cancers. As for the study in general: Those enrolled were roughly 80% male, with a mean age of approximately 60 years and ages from roughly 20 to 90.

This clone was observed a few times. The V gene lost 2 bases and the J gene lost 0 bases, with 8 bases spanning the gap. Germline loops: CDR1 SGHTA, CDR2 FQGNSA. The CDR3 totals 15 residues. Autoimmune disease history or systemic immunosuppression barred patients. Profiled with immunoSEQ multiplex PCR; TCRdb holds only in-frame clones, not every one. The sample records tens of thousands of clones, roughly 80% being singletons. The specimen was CD4+ or CD8+ T cells sorted from blood, collected in a trial of the OX40 agonist ivuxolimab. The clonotype originates from an adult with an advanced solid tumor such as melanoma, head and neck, liver or kidney cancer. V and J are TRBV7-2 and TRBJ1-3; D remains ambiguous. Here the CDR3 DNA reads TGTGCCAGCAGCTTATATGCCTCCTCTGGAAACACCATATATTTT. It encodes CASSLYASSGNTIYF.